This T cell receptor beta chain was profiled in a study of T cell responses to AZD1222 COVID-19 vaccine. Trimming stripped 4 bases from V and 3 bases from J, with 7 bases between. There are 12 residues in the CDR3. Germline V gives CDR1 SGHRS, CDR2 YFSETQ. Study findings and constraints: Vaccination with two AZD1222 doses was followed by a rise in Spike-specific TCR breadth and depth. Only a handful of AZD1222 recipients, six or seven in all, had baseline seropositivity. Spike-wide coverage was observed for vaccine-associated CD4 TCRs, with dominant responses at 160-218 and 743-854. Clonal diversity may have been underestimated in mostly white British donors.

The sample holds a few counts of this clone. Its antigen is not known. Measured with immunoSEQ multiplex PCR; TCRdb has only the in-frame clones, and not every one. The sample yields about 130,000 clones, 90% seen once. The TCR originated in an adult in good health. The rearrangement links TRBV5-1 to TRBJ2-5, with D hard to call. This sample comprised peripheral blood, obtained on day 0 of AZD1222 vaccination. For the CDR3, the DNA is TGCGCCAGCAGCAGACCCGAAGAGACCCAGTACTTC. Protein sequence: CASSRPEETQYF.